This entry lists 9 T cell receptor beta chains sequenced from one sample in a study of cytomegalovirus exposure and HLA in healthy donors. PCR amplification relied on 60 Vbeta primers (plus 13 Jbeta primers). Sequencing was performed with immunoSEQ multiplex PCR; in TCRdb, only in-frame clones are kept and a portion is missing. The repertoire table contains some 150,000 clones. Sequenced sample: PBMCs. These receptor sequences come from a man aged 40-55 years in good health and CMV-seronegative.

The J gene is TRBJ1-5, the V gene TRBV10-3; 10 positions agree with TRBD1. Germline assignment: CDR1 ENHRY and CDR2 SYGVKD. This CDR3 comprises 16 residues. V lost 4 bases to trimming and J lost 2 bases; unmatched junction nucleotides: 5. The CDR3 coding sequence is TGTGCCATCAGTGGTGGACAGGGGGGCGGCAATCAGCCCCAGCATTTT. Its translation is CAISGGQGGGNQPQHF.

The rearrangement links TRBV29-1 to TRBJ1-2; 11 bases align to TRBD1. This CDR3 spans 14 amino acids. The J segment lost 3 bases and the V segment lost 1 base, leaving 1 base of the junction unmatched. Germline V gives CDR1 SQVTM, CDR2 ANQGSEA. CDR3 region: CSVEGGQGDYGYTF. The CDR3 DNA follows: TGCAGCGTTGAAGGGGGACAGGGGGACTATGGCTACACCTTC.

The chain joins TRBV13 to TRBJ1-1; TRBD1 agrees at 11 bases. The CDR3 runs to 15 residues. J gave up 4 bases and V 5 bases, and 6 bases lay outside the gene matches. CDR1 and CDR2 (germline): PRHDT, FYEKMQ (reference sequence). The CDR3 DNA reads as TGTGCCAGCAGCGACTGGGACAGGGGGAGCACTGAAGCTTTCTTT. It codes for CASSDWDRGSTEAFF.

The rearrangement joins TRBV7-3 to TRBJ2-1; D perhaps matches TRBD2 (5 bases). The V end lost 6 bases, the J end lost 9 bases, and 15 bases lay between the germline ends. This CDR3 is built from 13 residues. Germline CDR1 is SGHTA and CDR2 is FQGTGA. The CDR3 is CASSIEGMTEQFF. In nucleotides, the CDR3 is TGTGCCAGCAGTATCGAGGGAATGACTGAGCAGTTCTTC.

Concerning this clone itself: Other DNA sequences of this sample code for an identical CDR3. V gene TRBV2 combines with J gene TRBJ2-3; 7 bases line up with TRBD2. Germline trimming cut 5 bases from V and 1 base from J; bases unmatched to any gene: 6. The CDR3 is 15 residues long. CDR1 is SNHLY, CDR2 FYNNEI, per germline. The CDR3: CASSLAGGGTDTQYF. CDR3 in DNA: TGTGCCAGCAGTTTAGCGGGCGGAGGCACAGATACGCAGTATTTT.

The V and J genes are TRBV6-1 and TRBJ1-2; possibly TRBD1 for D (6 bases). The CDR3 totals 13 residues. Trimming stripped 7 bases from V and 7 bases from J, with 16 bases between. The germline CDR1 and CDR2 sequences are MNHNS and SASEGT. In DNA, the CDR3 is TGTGCCAGCATCGGTAGGGGGTGGGGTGGCTACACCTTC. Its protein is CASIGRGWGGYTF.

The gene calls are TRBV13 and TRBJ2-4, with 8 bases identical to TRBD2. Losses at the gene ends were 3 bases for V and 13 bases for J; bases not matched to a gene: 8. This CDR3 comprises 13 residues. Germline-derived CDR1 and CDR2 are PRHDT and FYEKMQ (reference sequence). The CDR3 reads CASSLGRGEVQYF. CDR3 DNA sequence: TGTGCCAGCAGCTTGGGGCGGGGGGAGGTGCAGTACTTC. Variable domain in full (rest from reference TRBV13 and TRBJ2-4): AAGVIQSPRHLIKEKRETATLKCYPIPRHDTVYWYQQGPGQDPQFLISFYEKMQSDKGSIPDRFSAQQFSDYHSELNMSSLELGDSALYFCASSLGRGEVQYFGAGTRLSVL.

The chain uses TRBV19 and TRBJ1-6; TRBD1 might be the D (5 bases). V was cut by 4 bases and J by 7 bases, with 11 bases left in between. Germline V gives CDR1 LNHDA, CDR2 SQIVND (reference sequence). The CDR3 length is 14 residues. In DNA, the CDR3 is TGTGCCAGTAGTACCAGGGAAGAGAATTCACCCCTCCACTTT. The encoded protein is CASSTREENSPLHF.

The chain joins TRBV4-1 to TRBJ1-2, with a possible D match to TRBD1 (5 bases). Trimming pared 5 bases from V and 4 bases from J, leaving 14 bases between. The germline CDR1 and CDR2 sequences are MGHRA and YSYEKL. The CDR3 spans 14 residues. The CDR3 region is CASSITDSLYGYTF. In nucleotides, the CDR3 is TGCGCCAGCAGCATTACCGACAGCCTCTATGGCTACACCTTC.